This is a list of T cell receptor beta chains from one sample in a study of blood T cell repertoires in COVID-19. Produced via immunoSEQ multiplex PCR; TCRdb's table is partial and in-frame only. The sample has under 140,000 clones, 80% to 90% seen once; the top ten hold approximately 16%. Material: peripheral blood. These receptors originate from a woman aged 60 to 75 with acute or convalescent COVID-19. CDR3s include the opening cysteine and the closing phenylalanine or tryptophan. A D gene is named only where the DNA matches it firmly. Only part of the rows carry a size: once, few, many, or a class if the clone is expanded.

CDR3: CASSLAGAGNTIYF
DNA: TGTGCCAGCAGCTTAGCAGGGGCTGGAAACACCATATATTTT
D: .
J: TRBJ1-3
size: .
V: TRBV11-3

CDR3: CASSPFTSEGFNEQFF
DNA: TGTGCCAGCAGTCCTTTCACTAGCGAAGGATTCAATGAGCAGTTCTTC
D: TRBD2
J: TRBJ2-1
size: .
V: TRBV27

CDR3: CASSPFRNYGYTF
DNA: TGTGCCAGCAGTCCCTTCAGGAACTATGGCTACACCTTC
D: .
J: TRBJ1-2
size: few
V: TRBV3-1/TRBV3-2

CDR3: CASSLDTWAAQGGRNTF
DNA: TGTGCCAGCAGCTTAGATACCTGGGCCGCGCAGGGAGGGAGAAACACCTTC
D: .
J: TRBJ1-2
size: .
V: TRBV11-2

CDR3: CAWTSGGALYNEQFF
DNA: TGTGCCTGGACTAGCGGGGGGGCTTTATACAATGAGCAGTTCTTC
D: TRBD2
J: TRBJ2-1
size: .
V: TRBV30

CDR3: CASRSDRGKNQPQHF
DNA: TGTGCCAGTAGGTCCGATAGGGGTAAAAATCAGCCCCAGCATTTT
D: .
J: TRBJ1-5
size: .
V: TRBV19

CDR3: CASSFTTGETDTQYF
DNA: TGCGCCAGCAGCTTTACGACGGGGGAGACAGATACGCAGTATTTT
D: .
J: TRBJ2-3
size: .
V: TRBV5-1

CDR3: CASSPPSGGAGEQFF
DNA: TGTGCCAGCTCACCACCGTCCGGGGGGGCAGGAGAGCAGTTCTTC
D: TRBD2
J: TRBJ2-1
size: .
V: TRBV18

CDR3: CASSLVTDSTDTQYF
DNA: TGTGCCAGCAGCTTGGTGACAGATAGCACAGATACGCAGTATTTT
D: .
J: TRBJ2-3
size: .
V: TRBV5-5

CDR3: CATSEGTGKAFF
DNA: TGTGCCACCAGTGAGGGGACAGGGAAAGCTTTCTTT
D: TRBD1
J: TRBJ1-1
size: .
V: TRBV24-1

CDR3: CASSPPGQLGPSGYTF
DNA: TGTGCCAGCAGTCCACCGGGTCAATTAGGCCCTAGTGGCTACACCTTC
D: .
J: TRBJ1-2
size: .
V: TRBV28

CDR3: CASSLQQTNTGELFF
DNA: TGCGCCAGCAGCTTGCAACAAACGAACACCGGGGAGCTGTTTTTT
D: .
J: TRBJ2-2
size: .
V: TRBV5-1

CDR3: CASSGRRQGPHQGEKLFF
DNA: TGCGCCAGCAGCGGTCGAAGACAGGGACCCCATCAAGGTGAAAAACTGTTTTTT
D: TRBD1
J: TRBJ1-4
size: once
V: TRBV23-1

CDR3: CASSLERGRNTQYF
DNA: TGTGCCAGCAGCTTGGAGCGGGGTAGGAATACGCAGTATTTT
D: TRBD2
J: TRBJ2-3
size: .
V: TRBV5-8

CDR3: CAISGLAGGSYEQYF
DNA: TGTGCCATCAGTGGATTAGCGGGGGGCTCCTACGAGCAGTACTTC
D: TRBD2
J: TRBJ2-7
size: many
V: TRBV10-3

CDR3: CASSVVAGGAGTQYF
DNA: TGTGCCAGCAGCGTAGTCGCGGGGGGCGCCGGGACCCAGTACTTC
D: TRBD2
J: TRBJ2-5
size: few
V: TRBV9

CDR3: CASSPSEALSHEQYF
DNA: TGTGCCAGCTCCCCGAGCGAGGCTTTATCCCACGAGCAGTACTTC
D: .
J: TRBJ2-7
size: .
V: TRBV18

CDR3: CASSPGTVQAFF
DNA: TGTGCCAGCAGCCCCGGGACAGTCCAAGCTTTCTTT
D: TRBD1
J: TRBJ1-1
size: once
V: TRBV7-8

CDR3: CASSYGDRNTEAFF
DNA: TGTGCCAGCAGTTACGGGGACAGGAACACTGAAGCTTTCTTT
D: TRBD1
J: TRBJ1-1
size: .
V: TRBV6-2/TRBV6-3

CDR3: CASSPPQGTGGETQYF
DNA: TGTGCCAGCAGCCCTCCTCAGGGGACAGGTGGAGAGACCCAGTACTTC
D: TRBD1
J: TRBJ2-5
size: few
V: TRBV5-4

CDR3: CASNTNEKLFF
DNA: TGTGCCAGTAATACTAATGAAAAACTGTTTTTT
D: .
J: TRBJ1-4
size: .
V: TRBV2

CDR3: CASRGGDSYNSPLHF
DNA: TGTGCCAGCAGGGGAGGGGACTCCTATAATTCACCCCTCCACTTT
D: .
J: TRBJ1-6
size: .
V: TRBV6-5